This TCR beta chain emerged from a study of blood T cells in healthy people across ages. Combining a sample-barcoded 5' primer with a J-beta primer mix, a second PCR ran for roughly 7 to 11 cycles. The template-switch adaptor, which had 12 random nucleotides, put a tag on each cDNA molecule. One entry per CDR3 protein results from TCRdb running MiXCR on the 5' RACE reads. Among about 900,000 distinct CDR3 sequences listed, around 49% were seen once. CDR3 length: 15 residues. Germline V CDR1 and CDR2: LGHDT, YNNKEL (reference sequence). The V end was cut by 8 bases, the J end by 2 bases, with 17 bases between.

The sequence was collected from a man in his thirties or forties in good health. The specimen sequenced was blood. The V call is TRBV3-1, the J call TRBJ2-3; D is perhaps TRBD2 (7 bases). The CDR3 DNA sequence: TGTGCCAGCGCCTCCCGGGGGGCATTCACAGATACGCAGTATTTT. Translated: CASASRGAFTDTQYF.